The clone carrying this T cell receptor beta chain was seen just once. Antigen unknown. This CDR3 region has 16 residues. V shed 4 bases and J 4 bases; nucleotides not matched to a gene: 11. CDR1 is MNHNY and CDR2 is SVGAGI in the germline V gene (reference sequence). The record originates from a study of cytomegalovirus exposure and HLA in healthy donors. Sequencing used immunoSEQ multiplex PCR; TCRdb keeps in-frame clones, though not all of them. The sample carries around 150,000 clones, around 85% recorded once. Study outcomes and limitations: According to reports, the classifier identified cytomegalovirus status with high specificity and sensitivity.

Sequencing used PBMCs. This TCR was sampled from a man aged 25 to 40 in good health and CMV-seropositive. The chain recombines TRBV6-6 with TRBJ2-3; the match to TRBD1 covers 7 bases. In DNA form, the CDR3 reads TGTGCCAGCAGTTCCCCGAGGGGGCTAACCCCAGATACGCAGTATTTT. As protein: CASSSPRGLTPDTQYF.